These T cell receptor beta chains were read from a single sample in a study of early T cells in non-severe SARS-CoV-2 infection. Each CDR3 protein gets one entry after TCRdb re-called the 5' RACE reads with MiXCR. The table has tens of thousands of distinct CDR3 sequences, 9.4% seen once. The sequencing here drew on whole blood, taken at baseline. Receptors were obtained from an adult who was a healthcare worker with PCR-confirmed SARS-CoV-2 infection or an uninfected control (not recorded which). The CDR3 runs from the conserved cysteine through the conserved F or W. D genes are given only for firm matches. Clone size is shown for a subset of rows, as once, few, many or a class of expanded clone.

j_gene	d_gene	abundance	v_gene	CDR3aa	CDR3nt
TRBJ2-2	TRBD2	NA	TRBV5-4	CASSILAGAYTGELFF	TGTGCCAGCAGCATACTAGCGGGGGCGTACACCGGGGAGCTGTTTTTT
TRBJ1-4	TRBD1	NA	TRBV7-2	CASSYYRGKNEKLFF	TGTGCCAGCAGCTACTACAGGGGGAAGAATGAAAAACTGTTTTTT
TRBJ2-3	TRBD2	few	TRBV20-1	CSAPVASGRAGLPDTQYF	TGCAGTGCTCCAGTGGCTAGCGGGAGGGCCGGGTTGCCAGATACGCAGTATTTT
TRBJ1-4	NA	few	TRBV6-5	CASSQSPREELFF	TGTGCCAGCAGTCAATCCCCTCGGGAAGAACTGTTTTTT
TRBJ1-6	NA	few	TRBV28	CANRGGAYNSPLHF	TGTGCCAACCGTGGGGGGGCGTATAATTCACCCCTCCACTTT
TRBJ1-2	NA	many	TRBV9	CASSVGPSTSLSYGYTF	TGTGCCAGCAGCGTAGGCCCCTCAACCTCCCTTAGCTATGGCTACACCTTC
TRBJ2-5	NA	many	TRBV5-1	CASSISGTQETQYF	TGCGCCAGCAGCATCAGCGGTACCCAAGAGACCCAGTACTTC
TRBJ1-1	NA	many	TRBV18	CASSPNPPGVNTEAFF	TGTGCCAGCTCACCAAACCCCCCCGGGGTGAACACTGAAGCTTTCTTT
TRBJ1-1	NA	few	TRBV6-2/TRBV6-3	CASRGIMNTEAFF	TGTGCCAGCAGAGGGATCATGAACACTGAAGCTTTCTTT
TRBJ1-2	TRBD1	NA	TRBV15	CATSIGRTGIPGYTF	TGTGCCACCAGCATCGGGAGGACAGGAATTCCTGGCTACACCTTC
TRBJ2-1	NA	many	TRBV18	CASSPFAGNEQFF	TGTGCCAGCTCACCCTTCGCAGGAAACGAGCAGTTCTTC
TRBJ2-7	NA	few	TRBV20-1	CSARVQDRAYEQYF	TGCAGTGCTAGAGTGCAGGACAGAGCCTACGAGCAGTACTTC
TRBJ2-7	TRBD1	many	TRBV20-1	CSADVGQGARGQYF	TGCAGTGCCGACGTGGGACAGGGGGCGAGGGGGCAGTACTTC
TRBJ2-7	NA	many	TRBV20-1	CSASNPQTVRLSYEQYF	TGCAGTGCTAGTAACCCCCAGACAGTGAGACTATCCTACGAGCAGTACTTC
TRBJ2-3	TRBD1	NA	TRBV6-2/TRBV6-3	CASRFLGQGSLDTQYF	TGTGCCAGCAGATTCCTGGGACAGGGGTCCCTGGATACGCAGTATTTT
TRBJ2-7	NA	few	TRBV10-1	CASSEGGPSSYEQYF	TGCGCCAGCAGTGAAGGGGGGCCGAGCTCCTACGAGCAGTACTTC
TRBJ2-7	NA	many	TRBV20-1	CSARVTGSYEQYF	TGCAGTGCTAGGGTAACAGGGTCCTACGAGCAGTACTTC
TRBJ2-1	NA	NA	TRBV6-6	CASSSPPGTTYNEQFF	TGTGCCAGCAGTTCCCCGCCCGGGACAACCTACAATGAGCAGTTCTTC
TRBJ2-1	TRBD2	many	TRBV5-1	CASSLGGGSSYNEQFF	TGCGCCAGCAGCCTTGGCGGGGGGAGCTCCTACAATGAGCAGTTCTTC
TRBJ2-1	TRBD2	many	TRBV7-2	CASSEVRLAVYNEQFF	TGTGCCAGCAGTGAGGTTAGACTAGCGGTCTACAATGAGCAGTTCTTC
TRBJ2-1	TRBD2	many	TRBV20-1	CSARDLAGLSYNEQFF	TGCAGTGCTAGAGACTTAGCGGGGCTCTCCTACAATGAGCAGTTCTTC
TRBJ2-6	NA	NA	TRBV3-1	CASSQSGRPSGANVLTF	TGTGCCAGCAGCCAATCCGGACGTCCCTCTGGGGCCAACGTCCTGACTTTC
TRBJ2-1	TRBD2	NA	TRBV5-1	CASSLSGLAAEQFF	TGCGCCAGCAGCTTGTCGGGACTAGCAGCCGAGCAGTTCTTC
TRBJ2-7	NA	NA	TRBV28	CASSFQSGSYEQYF	TGTGCCAGCAGTTTCCAGAGCGGGTCCTACGAGCAGTACTTC
TRBJ2-7	TRBD1	many	TRBV6-6	CASSIQGGITYEQYF	TGTGCCAGCAGTATACAGGGGGGAATAACCTACGAGCAGTACTTC
TRBJ2-7	NA	many	TRBV11-2	CASSEGRSYYEQYF	TGTGCCAGCAGCGAGGGGCGCTCCTACTACGAGCAGTACTTC
TRBJ2-5	NA	NA	TRBV5-1	CASSLEGIQETQYF	TGCGCCAGCAGCTTGGAGGGCATCCAAGAGACCCAGTACTTC
TRBJ2-5	NA	NA	TRBV12-3/TRBV12-4	CASSLAPGLETQYF	TGTGCCAGCAGTTTAGCCCCAGGGTTAGAGACCCAGTACTTC
TRBJ1-3	NA	many	TRBV20-1	CSARGGWSSGNTIYF	TGCAGTGCTAGAGGAGGATGGAGCTCTGGAAACACCATATATTTT
TRBJ1-5	NA	NA	TRBV7-6	CASSSSPGSNQPQHF	TGTGCCAGCAGCTCCAGCCCCGGGAGCAATCAGCCCCAGCATTTT
TRBJ1-6	TRBD1	few	TRBV2	CASSRDRRSPLHF	TGTGCCAGCAGCCGGGACAGACGGTCACCCCTCCACTTT
TRBJ2-7	TRBD1	few	TRBV7-2	CASSSTGGAYEQYF	TGTGCCAGCAGCTCGACAGGGGGCGCGTACGAGCAGTACTTC
TRBJ2-1	NA	few	TRBV29-1	CSVDNRGLFF	TGCAGCGTTGACAATAGAGGACTGTTCTTC
TRBJ1-6	TRBD1	few	TRBV5-6	CASSPTGGNSPLHF	TGTGCCAGCAGCCCGACAGGGGGTAATTCACCCCTCCACTTT
TRBJ1-1	TRBD1	many	TRBV10-2	CASSYGDRGNTEAFF	TGCGCCAGCAGTTATGGGGACAGGGGTAACACTGAAGCTTTCTTT
TRBJ1-1	NA	many	TRBV5-1	CASSLSSDEAFF	TGCGCCAGCAGCTTGTCTTCAGACGAAGCTTTCTTT
TRBJ2-7	NA	few	TRBV4-1	CASSQEELGYEQYF	TGCGCCAGCAGCCAAGAGGAGCTTGGGTACGAGCAGTACTTC
TRBJ1-1	NA	few	TRBV28	CASRPFRQNTEAFF	TGTGCCAGCAGACCCTTTAGACAGAATACTGAAGCTTTCTTT
TRBJ2-7	NA	few	TRBV18	CASSGQGRDEQYF	TGTGCCAGCTCAGGGCAGGGACGGGACGAGCAGTACTTC